This T cell receptor beta chain came from a study of T cell responses to AZD1222 COVID-19 vaccine. This table comes from immunoSEQ multiplex PCR, and its TCRdb copy is limited to in-frame clones, with some not included. The table lists some 120,000 clones, 92% of them singletons. The J segment lost 7 bases and the V segment lost 4 bases, leaving 6 bases of the junction unmatched. The CDR3 is 14 amino acids. Germline assignment: CDR1 SGHAT and CDR2 FQNNGV. Combined were second doses at about 4 or about 12 weeks. This TCR came from an adult who received the AZD1222 COVID-19 vaccine. The rearrangement links TRBV11-2 to TRBJ2-2; TRBD1 matches at 7 bases. This sample comprised peripheral blood, obtained 28 days after the second AZD1222 dose. The CDR3, as DNA: TGTGCCAGCAGCTGGGACAGAACGGGCGGGGAGCTGTTTTTT. It specifies CASSWDRTGGELFF.